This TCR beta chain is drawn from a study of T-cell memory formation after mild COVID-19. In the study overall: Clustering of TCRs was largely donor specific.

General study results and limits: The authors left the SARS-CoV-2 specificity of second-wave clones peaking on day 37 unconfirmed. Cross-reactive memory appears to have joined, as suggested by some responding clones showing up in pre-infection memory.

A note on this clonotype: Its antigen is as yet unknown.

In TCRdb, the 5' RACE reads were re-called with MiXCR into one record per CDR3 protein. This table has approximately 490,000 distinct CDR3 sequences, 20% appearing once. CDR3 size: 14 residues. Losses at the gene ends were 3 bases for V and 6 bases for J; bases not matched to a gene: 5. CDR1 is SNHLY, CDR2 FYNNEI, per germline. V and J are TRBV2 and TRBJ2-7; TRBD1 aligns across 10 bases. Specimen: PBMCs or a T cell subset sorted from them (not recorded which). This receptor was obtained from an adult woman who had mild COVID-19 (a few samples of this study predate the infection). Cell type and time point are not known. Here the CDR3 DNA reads TGTGCCAGCAGTGACGGGGACAGGGGCCCCGAGCAGTACTTC. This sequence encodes CASSDGDRGPEQYF.